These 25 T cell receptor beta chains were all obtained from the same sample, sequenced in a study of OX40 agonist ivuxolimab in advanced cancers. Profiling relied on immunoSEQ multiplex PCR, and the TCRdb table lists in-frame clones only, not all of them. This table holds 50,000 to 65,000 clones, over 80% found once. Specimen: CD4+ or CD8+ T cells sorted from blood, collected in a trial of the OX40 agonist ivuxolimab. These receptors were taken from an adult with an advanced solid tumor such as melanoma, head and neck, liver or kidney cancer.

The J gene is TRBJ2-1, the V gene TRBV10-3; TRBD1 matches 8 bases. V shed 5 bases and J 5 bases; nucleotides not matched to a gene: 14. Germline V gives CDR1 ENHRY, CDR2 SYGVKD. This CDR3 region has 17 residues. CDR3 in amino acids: CAISKTTGQGVNNEQFF. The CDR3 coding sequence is TGTGCCATCAGTAAGACCACCGGACAGGGTGTGAACAATGAGCAGTTCTTC.

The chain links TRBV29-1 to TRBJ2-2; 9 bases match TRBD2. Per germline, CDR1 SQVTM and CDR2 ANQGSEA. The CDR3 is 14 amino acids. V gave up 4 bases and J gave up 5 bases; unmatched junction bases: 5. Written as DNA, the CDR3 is TGCAGCGTTGGGGCGGGAGGGCCTACCGGGGAGCTGTTTTTT. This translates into CSVGAGGPTGELFF.

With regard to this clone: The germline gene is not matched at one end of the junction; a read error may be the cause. CDR3 protein: CASSLDENEKLFF. The CDR3 DNA is TGTGCTAGCAGCTTAGATGAGAATGAAAAACTGTTTTTT. This chain joins TRBV7-7 and TRBJ1-4; D not resolved. The germline gives CDR1 SSHAT, CDR2 FNYEAQ (reference sequence). The CDR3 spans 13 residues. Filled out from reference TRBV7-7 and TRBJ1-4, the complete variable domain reads GAGVSQSPRYKVTKRGQDVTLRCDPISSHATLYWYQQALGQGPEFLTYFNYEAQPDKSGLPSDRFSAERPEGSISTLTIQRTEQRDSAMYRCASSLDENEKLFFGSGTQLSVL.

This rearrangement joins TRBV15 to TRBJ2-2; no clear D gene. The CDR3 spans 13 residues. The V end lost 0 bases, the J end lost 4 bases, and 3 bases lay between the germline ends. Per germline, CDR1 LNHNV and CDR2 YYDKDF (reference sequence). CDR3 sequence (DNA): TGTGCCACCAGCAGAGAGAGCACCGGGGAGCTGTTTTTT. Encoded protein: CATSRESTGELFF.

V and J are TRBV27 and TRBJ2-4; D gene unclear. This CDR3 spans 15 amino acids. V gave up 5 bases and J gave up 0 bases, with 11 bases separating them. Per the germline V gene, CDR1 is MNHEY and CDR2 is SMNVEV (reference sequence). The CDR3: CASSPLQIAKNIQYF. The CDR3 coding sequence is TGTGCCAGCAGTCCCCTCCAGATAGCCAAAAACATTCAGTACTTC.

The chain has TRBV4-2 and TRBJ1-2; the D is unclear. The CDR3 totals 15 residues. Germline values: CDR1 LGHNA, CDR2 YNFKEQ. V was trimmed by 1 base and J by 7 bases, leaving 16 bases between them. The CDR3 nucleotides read TGTGCCAGCAGCCAAGTGGACCTAGCTTCGGTTGGCTACACCTTC. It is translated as CASSQVDLASVGYTF.

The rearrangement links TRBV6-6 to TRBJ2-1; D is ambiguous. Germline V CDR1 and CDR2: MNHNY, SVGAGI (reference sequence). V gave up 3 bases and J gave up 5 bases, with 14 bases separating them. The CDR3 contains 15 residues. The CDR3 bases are TGTGCCAGCAGTTATGTTCCCTCGAATAACAATGAGCAGTTCTTC. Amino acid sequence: CASSYVPSNNNEQFF.

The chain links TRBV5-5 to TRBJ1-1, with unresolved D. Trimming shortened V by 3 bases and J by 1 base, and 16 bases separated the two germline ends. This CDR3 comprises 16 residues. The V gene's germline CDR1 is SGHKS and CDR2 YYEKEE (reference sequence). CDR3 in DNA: TGTGCCAGCAGCTCCCTGGCGATTGCGGGGAACACTGAAGCTTTCTTT. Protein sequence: CASSSLAIAGNTEAFF.

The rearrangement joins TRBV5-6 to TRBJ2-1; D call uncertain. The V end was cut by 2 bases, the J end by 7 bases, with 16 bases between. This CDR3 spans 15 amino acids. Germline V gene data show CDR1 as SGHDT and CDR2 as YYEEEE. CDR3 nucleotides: TGTGCCAGCAGCTTAGATCCCAGGCCCTCAAATGAGCAGTTCTTC. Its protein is CASSLDPRPSNEQFF.

The DNA of the CDR3 is TGCGCCAGCAGCTTGGGATCCTCAGCGGAAGATACGCAGTATTTT. Its protein product is CASSLGSSAEDTQYF. The chain couples TRBV5-1 to TRBJ2-3; possibly TRBD2 for D (5 bases). Germline CDR1 and CDR2: SGHRS and YFSETQ. Trimming removed 0 bases at V and 5 bases at J, with 13 bases between. The length of the CDR3 is 15 residues.

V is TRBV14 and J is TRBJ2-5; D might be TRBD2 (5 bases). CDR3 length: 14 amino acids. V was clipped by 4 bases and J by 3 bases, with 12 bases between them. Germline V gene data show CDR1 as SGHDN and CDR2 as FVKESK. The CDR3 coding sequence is TGTGCCAGCAGCCCTCGCGTCGGGGAAGAGACCCAGTACTTC. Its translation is CASSPRVGEETQYF.

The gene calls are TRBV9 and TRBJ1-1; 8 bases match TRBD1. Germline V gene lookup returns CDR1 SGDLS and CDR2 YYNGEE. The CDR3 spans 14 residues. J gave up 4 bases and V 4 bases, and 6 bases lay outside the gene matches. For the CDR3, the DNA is TGTGCCAGCAGCACGACAGGGGATAGCACTGAAGCTTTCTTT. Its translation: CASSTTGDSTEAFF.

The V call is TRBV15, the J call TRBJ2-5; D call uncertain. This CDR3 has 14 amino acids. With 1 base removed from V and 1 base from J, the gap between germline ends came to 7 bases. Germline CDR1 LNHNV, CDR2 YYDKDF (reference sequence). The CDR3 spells CATSRGGSQETQYF. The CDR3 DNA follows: TGTGCCACCAGCAGAGGAGGCAGCCAAGAGACCCAGTACTTC.

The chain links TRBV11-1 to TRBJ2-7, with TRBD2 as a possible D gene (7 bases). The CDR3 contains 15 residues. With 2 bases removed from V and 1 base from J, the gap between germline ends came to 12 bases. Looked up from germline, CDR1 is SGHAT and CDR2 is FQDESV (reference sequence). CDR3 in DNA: TGTGCCAGCAGCTTAAATAGGGGGGGTTCCTACGAGCAGTACTTC. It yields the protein CASSLNRGGSYEQYF.

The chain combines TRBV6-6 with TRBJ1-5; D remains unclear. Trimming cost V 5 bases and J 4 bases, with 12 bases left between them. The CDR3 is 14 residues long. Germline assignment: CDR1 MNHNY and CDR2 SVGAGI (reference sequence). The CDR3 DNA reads TGTGCCAGCAGTCCCCTCCGGGCGAATCAGCCCCAGCATTTT. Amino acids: CASSPLRANQPQHF.

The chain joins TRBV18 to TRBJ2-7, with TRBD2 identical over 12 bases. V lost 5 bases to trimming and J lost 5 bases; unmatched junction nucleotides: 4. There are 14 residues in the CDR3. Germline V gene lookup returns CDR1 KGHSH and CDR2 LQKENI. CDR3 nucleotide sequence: TGTGCCAGCTCATCGACTAGCGGGAGCGACGAGCAGTACTTC. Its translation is CASSSTSGSDEQYF.

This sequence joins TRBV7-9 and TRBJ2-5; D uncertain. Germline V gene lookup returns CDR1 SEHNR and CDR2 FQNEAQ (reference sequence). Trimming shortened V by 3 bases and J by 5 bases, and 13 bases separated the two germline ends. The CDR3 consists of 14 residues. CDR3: CASSFDTVRETQYF. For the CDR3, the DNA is TGTGCCAGCAGCTTTGACACGGTTCGGGAGACCCAGTACTTC.

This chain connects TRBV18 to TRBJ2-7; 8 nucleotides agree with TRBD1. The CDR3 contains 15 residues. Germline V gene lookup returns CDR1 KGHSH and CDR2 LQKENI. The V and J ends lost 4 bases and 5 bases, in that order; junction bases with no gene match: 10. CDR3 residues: CASSQTRTGSNEQYF. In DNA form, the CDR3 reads TGTGCCAGCTCACAAACGAGGACAGGGTCCAACGAGCAGTACTTC.

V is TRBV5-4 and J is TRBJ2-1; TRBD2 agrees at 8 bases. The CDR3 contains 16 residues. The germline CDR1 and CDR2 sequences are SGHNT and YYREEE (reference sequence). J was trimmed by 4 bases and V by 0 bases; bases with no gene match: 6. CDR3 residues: CASSLGSGSAYNEQFF. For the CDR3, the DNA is TGTGCCAGCAGCTTGGGGAGCGGGAGCGCGTACAATGAGCAGTTCTTC.

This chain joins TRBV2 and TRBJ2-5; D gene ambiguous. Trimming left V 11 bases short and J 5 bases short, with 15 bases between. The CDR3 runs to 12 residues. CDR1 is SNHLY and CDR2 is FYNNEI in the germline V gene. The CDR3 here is CAGGLVGETQYF. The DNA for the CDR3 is TGTGCCGGTGGGCTAGTGGGGGAGACCCAGTACTTC.

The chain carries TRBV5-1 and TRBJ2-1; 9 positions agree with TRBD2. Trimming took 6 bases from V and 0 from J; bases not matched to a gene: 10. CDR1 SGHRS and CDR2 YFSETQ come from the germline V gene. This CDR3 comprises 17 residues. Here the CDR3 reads CASTGFSGRYSYNEQFF. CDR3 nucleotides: TGCGCCAGCACGGGATTTAGCGGGAGATACTCCTACAATGAGCAGTTCTTC.

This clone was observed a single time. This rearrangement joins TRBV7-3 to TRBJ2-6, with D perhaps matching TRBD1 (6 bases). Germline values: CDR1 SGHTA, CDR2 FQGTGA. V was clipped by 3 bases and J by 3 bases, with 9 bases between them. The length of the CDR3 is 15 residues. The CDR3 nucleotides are TGTGCCAGCAGCTTCGCAGGGGATGGGGCCAACGTCCTGACTTTC. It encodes CASSFAGDGANVLTF.

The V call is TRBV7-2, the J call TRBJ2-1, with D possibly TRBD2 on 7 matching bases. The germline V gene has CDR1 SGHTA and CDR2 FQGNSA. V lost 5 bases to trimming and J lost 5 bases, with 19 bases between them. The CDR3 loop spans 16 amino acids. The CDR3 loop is CASSERGAGVHNEQFF. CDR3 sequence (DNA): TGTGCCAGCAGCGAAAGGGGGGCGGGAGTCCACAATGAGCAGTTCTTC.

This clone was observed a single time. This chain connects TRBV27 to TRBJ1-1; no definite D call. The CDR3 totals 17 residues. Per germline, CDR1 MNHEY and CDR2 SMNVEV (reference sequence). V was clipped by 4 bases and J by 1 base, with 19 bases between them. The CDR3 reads CASSYSLSANPNTEAFF. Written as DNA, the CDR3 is TGTGCCAGCAGTTATAGCCTGTCAGCCAACCCGAACACTGAAGCTTTCTTT.

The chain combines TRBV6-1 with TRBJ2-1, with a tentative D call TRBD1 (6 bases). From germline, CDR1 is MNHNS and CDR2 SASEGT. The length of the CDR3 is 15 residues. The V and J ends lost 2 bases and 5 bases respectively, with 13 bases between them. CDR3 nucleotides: TGTGCCAGCAGTGAACCGGGACACCCCAACAATGAGCAGTTCTTC. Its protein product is CASSEPGHPNNEQFF.